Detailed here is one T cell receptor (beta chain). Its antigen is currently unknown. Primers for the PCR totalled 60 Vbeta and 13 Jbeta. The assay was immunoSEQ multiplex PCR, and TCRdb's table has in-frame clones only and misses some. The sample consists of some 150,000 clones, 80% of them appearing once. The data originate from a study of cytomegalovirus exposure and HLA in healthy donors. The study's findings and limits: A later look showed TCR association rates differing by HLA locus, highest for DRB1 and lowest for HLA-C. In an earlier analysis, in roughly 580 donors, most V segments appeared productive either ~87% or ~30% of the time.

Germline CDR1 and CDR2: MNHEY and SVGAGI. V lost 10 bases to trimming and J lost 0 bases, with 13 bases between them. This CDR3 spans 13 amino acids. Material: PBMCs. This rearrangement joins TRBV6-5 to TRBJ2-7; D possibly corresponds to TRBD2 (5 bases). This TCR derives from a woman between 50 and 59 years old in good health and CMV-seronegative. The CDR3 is CATGITGSYEQYF. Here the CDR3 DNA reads TGTGCCACCGGGATCACCGGCTCCTACGAGCAGTACTTC.